One TCR beta chain is described in this entry. The target antigen is unknown. These data come from a study of cytomegalovirus exposure and HLA in healthy donors. There were likely unrecorded immune exposures, though donors were nominally healthy when sampled. PCR primers comprised 60 Vbeta and 13 Jbeta primers. Using immunoSEQ multiplex PCR, the repertoire was profiled, and TCRdb retains in-frame clones only, with some absent. Counted here are some 100,000 clones, approximately 76% occurring once; the ten biggest clones make up more than 6%. Findings and limits, study-wide: Most TCR sequences were rare, but some public TCRs occurred in many donors. Several of the most significant clusters were apparently associated with common viral pathogens in a later analysis.

Germline CDR1 SGHTA, CDR2 FQGNSA. The CDR3 has 14 amino acids. V was pared by 5 bases and J by 2 bases, with 5 bases of the junction left unmatched. The gene calls are TRBV7-2 and TRBJ1-2; 7 bases map to TRBD1. The specimen sequenced was PBMCs. This TCR was sampled from a woman aged 45-65 years in good health and CMV-seropositive. CDR3 in amino acids: CASSQSTGNYGYTF. The DNA of the CDR3 is TGTGCCAGCAGCCAGTCGACAGGGAACTATGGCTACACCTTC. The complete variable domain, with remaining parts taken from reference TRBV7-2 and TRBJ1-2, reads GAGVSQSPSNKVTEKGKDVELRCDPISGHTALYWYRQSLGQGLEFLIYFQGNSAPDKSGLPSDRFSAERTGGSVSTLTIQRTQQEDSAVYLCASSQSTGNYGYTFGSGTRLTVV.